This passage covers 26 T cell receptor beta chains from one sample sequenced in a study of CD8 T cells in Susac syndrome. RNA in amounts of about 0.45 to 1 ug was reverse transcribed with random hexamers. TCRdb used MiXCR to reprocess the immunoSEQ multiplex PCR reads, holding one entry per CDR3 protein. The table lists about 150,000 distinct CDR3 sequences, approximately 93% of them singletons. Sequenced input: CD8+ T cells from PBMCs. Receptors originate from a human donor with multiple sclerosis.

V gene TRBV5-4 combines with J gene TRBJ1-2; D uncertain. V lost 0 bases to trimming and J lost 11 bases, with 11 bases between them. This CDR3 is 12 amino acids long. From germline, CDR1 is SGHNT and CDR2 YYREEE (reference sequence). The CDR3 here is CASSLVEKGYTF. As DNA, the CDR3 is TGTGCCAGCAGCTTGGTTGAGAAAGGGTACACCTTC.

The gene calls are TRBV18 and TRBJ1-1; D gene uncertain. Trimming cost V 6 bases and J 1 base, with 15 bases left between them. The length of the CDR3 is 15 residues. The germline CDR1 and CDR2 sequences are KGHSH and LQKENI. CDR3 nucleotide sequence: TGTGCCAGCTCGCGAGAACGAGGCCCGAACACTGAAGCTTTCTTT. Translation gives CASSRERGPNTEAFF.

The genes are TRBV30 and TRBJ2-2, with D uncertain. The ends were cut back, 5 bases at V and 0 bases at J, with 10 bases in the middle. The germline CDR1 and CDR2 sequences are GTSNPN and SVGIG (reference sequence). This CDR3 has 14 amino acids. CDR3 bases: TGTGCCTGGGGCTGGGAATCGAACACCGGGGAGCTGTTTTTT. It encodes CAWGWESNTGELFF.

The chain couples TRBV27 to TRBJ1-1, with 7 bases fitting TRBD1. Germline CDR1 MNHEY, CDR2 SMNVEV (reference sequence). The CDR3 is made up of 14 amino acids. V was pared by 5 bases and J by 1 base, with 4 bases of the junction left unmatched. The CDR3 is CASSLQGGNTEAFF. The CDR3 DNA is TGTGCCAGCAGTCTCCAGGGGGGGAACACTGAAGCTTTCTTT.

The chain recombines TRBV4-1 with TRBJ1-2, with unresolved D. There are 14 residues in the CDR3. Germline V CDR1 and CDR2: MGHRA, YSYEKL. V lost 2 bases to trimming and J lost 6 bases, with 13 bases between them. The CDR3 is CASSQSRNPDGYTF. In nucleotides, the CDR3 is TGCGCCAGCAGCCAATCCCGGAACCCGGATGGCTACACCTTC.

The CDR3 sequence is CASKKKELNQPQHF. The DNA for the CDR3 is TGTGCCAGCAAGAAGAAGGAACTCAATCAGCCCCAGCATTTT. The J gene is TRBJ1-5, the V gene TRBV6-2 or TRBV6-3; D remains ambiguous. The CDR3 is made up of 14 amino acids. V lost 7 bases, J lost 3 bases, and 13 bases lay in between. Germline CDR1 reads MNHEY; CDR2 reads SVGEGT.

The chain links TRBV9 to TRBJ2-7, with 7 bases identical to TRBD1. Germline lookup yields CDR1 SGDLS and CDR2 YYNGEE. Unmatched junction bases numbered 10, after V lost 1 base and J lost 3 bases. This CDR3 comprises 16 residues. The CDR3 DNA follows: TGTGCCAGCAGCGTATCGTCGGGACAGACCATCTACGAGCAGTACTTC. Translation: CASSVSSGQTIYEQYF.

The rearrangement uses TRBV18 and TRBJ1-1; D may be TRBD1 (5 bases). The CDR3 extends over 15 amino acids. Trimming took 2 bases from V and 2 from J, leaving 12 bases between them. CDR1 KGHSH and CDR2 LQKENI come from the germline V gene. The CDR3 is CASSPDGGINTEAFF. CDR3 nucleotides: TGTGCCAGCTCACCAGACGGGGGTATCAACACTGAAGCTTTCTTT.

The V gene is TRBV23-1, the J gene TRBJ1-5; 7 bases are shared with TRBD1. TRBV23-1 is an ORF for which the function is uncertain. The V gene end was trimmed by 3 bases and the J gene end by 1 base; junction bases not matched to a gene: 9. CDR3 size: 17 residues. The CDR3 nucleotides are TGCGCCAGCAGTCACGACAGGGACTCTTGGAGCAATCAGCCCCAGCATTTT. Its translation is CASSHDRDSWSNQPQHF.

This sequence joins TRBV6-5 and TRBJ2-1, with D unclear. The CDR3 extends over 16 amino acids. Trimming removed 0 bases from V and 8 bases from J, with 17 bases in between. Looked up from germline, CDR1 is MNHEY and CDR2 is SVGAGI. The DNA of the CDR3 is TGTGCCAGCAGTTACTCGACCGGCTACGTGGTGGATGAGCAGTTCTTC. It translates to CASSYSTGYVVDEQFF.

The V gene is TRBV29-1, the J gene TRBJ1-2; 8 bases agree with TRBD1. The junction had 17 bases not matched to a gene; V was cut back by 3 bases and J by 8 bases. Germline V gives CDR1 SQVTM, CDR2 ANQGSEA. The CDR3 runs 16 residues. Written as DNA, the CDR3 is TGCAGCGTTGATCGCCAGGGGGCGGTGGTCGGGAGAGGCTACACCTTC. Its translation: CSVDRQGAVVGRGYTF.

The V call is TRBV9, the J call TRBJ2-6; D not certain. The CDR3 is 15 residues long. CDR1 is SGDLS, CDR2 YYNGEE, per germline. V lost 3 bases and J lost 1, with 8 bases in between. The CDR3 sequence is CASSDPRSGANVLTF. DNA for the CDR3: TGTGCCAGCAGCGACCCCCGGTCTGGGGCCAACGTCCTGACTTTC.

V gene TRBV7-2 combines with J gene TRBJ2-7; D gene unclear. The CDR3 is 15 amino acids. Germline values: CDR1 SGHTA, CDR2 FQGNSA. The ends were cut back, 1 base at V and 2 bases at J, with 12 bases in the middle. The CDR3 coding sequence is TGTGCCAGCAGCTTAGAAGGGAATGCGGCCTACGAGCAGTACTTC. Protein product: CASSLEGNAAYEQYF.

This clonotype was counted a single time. The chain combines TRBV20-1 with TRBJ1-6, with 9 bases lining up with TRBD1. CDR1 and CDR2 from the germline V gene are DFQATT and SNEGSKA (reference sequence). The V gene end was trimmed by 5 bases and the J gene end by 10 bases; junction bases not matched to a gene: 15. The CDR3 totals 16 residues. The CDR3 reads CSAFPRGTGHRSPLHF. In nucleotides, the CDR3 is TGCAGTGCTTTCCCCCGTGGGACAGGGCACCGGTCACCCCTCCACTTT.

V usage is TRBV3-1 and J usage is TRBJ2-5; D possibly corresponds to TRBD2 (5 bases). Deletions cut 3 bases from V and 5 bases from J, with 22 bases between. Germline assignment: CDR1 LGHDT and CDR2 YNNKEL (reference sequence). The CDR3 covers 17 residues. CDR3: CASSHRWRVLRRETQYF. In DNA, the CDR3 is TGTGCCAGCAGCCACCGCTGGCGGGTGCTAAGACGGGAGACCCAGTACTTC.

The V and J genes are TRBV9 and TRBJ2-3; tentative D call: TRBD2 (7 bases). The CDR3 consists of 16 residues. Per the germline V gene, CDR1 is SGDLS and CDR2 is YYNGEE. V was trimmed by 0 bases and J by 1 base, leaving 12 bases between them. CDR3 in DNA: TGTGCCAGCAGCGTAGACCGCGGGGGCCGCACAGATACGCAGTATTTT. It translates to CASSVDRGGRTDTQYF.

The CDR3 nucleotides read TGTGCCACCAGTGATTTTGCCGGGCCCCAGCATTTT. It codes for CATSDFAGPQHF. This rearrangement joins TRBV24-1 to TRBJ1-5; D remains ambiguous. This CDR3 has 12 amino acids. Trimming pared 1 base from V and 9 bases from J, leaving 6 bases between. Germline V lookup: CDR1 KGHDR, CDR2 SFDVKD.

This clonotype was seen just once. The gene calls are TRBV6-2 or TRBV6-3 and TRBJ1-2; D is undetermined. CDR3 length: 12 amino acids. Trimming shortened V by 2 bases and J by 5 bases, and 6 bases separated the two germline ends. CDR1 is MNHEY and CDR2 is SVGEGT in the germline V gene. The CDR3 DNA follows: TGTGCCAGCAGTTACAAAATTTATGGCTACACCTTC. Its translation is CASSYKIYGYTF.

V usage is TRBV15 and J usage is TRBJ2-1; perhaps D is TRBD1 or TRBD2 (5 bases each). V lost 0 bases to trimming and J lost 11 bases, with 8 bases between them. Looked up from germline, CDR1 is LNHNV and CDR2 is YYDKDF (reference sequence). CDR3 length: 12 residues. This CDR3 is CATSRDRDQQFF. The CDR3 bases are TGTGCCACCAGCAGAGATCGGGACCAGCAGTTCTTC.

The chain carries TRBV2 and TRBJ2-1, with TRBD2 matching 9 bases. Looked up from germline, CDR1 is SNHLY and CDR2 is FYNNEI. The CDR3 loop spans 14 amino acids. With V trimmed by 3 bases and J by 6 bases, 3 bases remained unmatched. CDR3 in amino acids: CASSDSTSGNEQFF. The CDR3 nucleotides read TGTGCCAGCAGTGACTCGACTAGCGGCAATGAGCAGTTCTTC.

This chain joins TRBV18 and TRBJ1-1; TRBD1 might be the D (5 bases). The length of the CDR3 is 13 residues. Trimming cost V 0 bases and J 5 bases, with 7 bases left between them. Germline V gene lookup returns CDR1 KGHSH and CDR2 LQKENI. CDR3 in DNA: TGTGCCAGCTCACCACCCGGGACGACTGAAGCTTTCTTT. Translation gives CASSPPGTTEAFF.

This clonotype was recorded once. The chain joins TRBV9 to TRBJ2-5; D is possibly TRBD1 or TRBD2 (6 bases each). Trimming removed 0 bases from V and 6 bases from J, with 12 bases in between. The germline V gene encodes CDR1 SGDLS and CDR2 YYNGEE. The CDR3 loop spans 14 amino acids. CDR3 amino acids: CASSVGGGDKTQYF. In nucleotides, the CDR3 is TGTGCCAGCAGCGTAGGTGGCGGGGACAAGACCCAGTACTTC.

This clonotype was counted a single time. The chain is built from TRBV27 and TRBJ2-7; possibly TRBD2 for D (6 bases). Trimming stripped 7 bases from V and 3 bases from J, with 13 bases between. Germline V gene lookup returns CDR1 MNHEY and CDR2 SMNVEV (reference sequence). The CDR3 contains 13 residues. The CDR3 reads CASTAVGGYEQYF. As DNA, the CDR3 is TGTGCCAGCACCGCCGTGGGAGGCTACGAGCAGTACTTC.

This clonotype appeared once. This chain links TRBV20-1 with TRBJ2-1; possibly TRBD1 or TRBD2 for D (5 bases each). CDR1 is DFQATT and CDR2 is SNEGSKA in the germline V gene (reference sequence). V lost 3 bases, J lost 5 bases, and 11 bases lay in between. The CDR3 spans 13 residues. The CDR3 here is CSARILGDNEQFF. The CDR3, as DNA: TGCAGTGCTAGGATCCTGGGGGACAATGAGCAGTTCTTC.

The chain combines TRBV6-2 or TRBV6-3 with TRBJ2-1, with D possibly called TRBD1 or TRBD2 (5 bases each). The length of the CDR3 is 11 residues. Germline V lookup: CDR1 MNHEY, CDR2 SVGEGT. V was cut by 2 bases and J by 15 bases, with 11 bases left in between. CDR3 nucleotide sequence: TGTGCCAGCAGTTACGGGGCTGGGGGGTTCTTC. This translates into CASSYGAGGFF.

J is TRBJ2-3 and V is TRBV29-1; tentatively, D is TRBD1 (6 bases). This CDR3 has 15 residues. The germline gives CDR1 SQVTM, CDR2 ANQGSEA. Trimming left V 4 bases short and J 6 bases short, with 20 bases between. CDR3 protein: CSVVWQAGDRDTQYF. The CDR3 DNA reads TGCAGCGTTGTCTGGCAGGCAGGGGATCGTGATACGCAGTATTTT.